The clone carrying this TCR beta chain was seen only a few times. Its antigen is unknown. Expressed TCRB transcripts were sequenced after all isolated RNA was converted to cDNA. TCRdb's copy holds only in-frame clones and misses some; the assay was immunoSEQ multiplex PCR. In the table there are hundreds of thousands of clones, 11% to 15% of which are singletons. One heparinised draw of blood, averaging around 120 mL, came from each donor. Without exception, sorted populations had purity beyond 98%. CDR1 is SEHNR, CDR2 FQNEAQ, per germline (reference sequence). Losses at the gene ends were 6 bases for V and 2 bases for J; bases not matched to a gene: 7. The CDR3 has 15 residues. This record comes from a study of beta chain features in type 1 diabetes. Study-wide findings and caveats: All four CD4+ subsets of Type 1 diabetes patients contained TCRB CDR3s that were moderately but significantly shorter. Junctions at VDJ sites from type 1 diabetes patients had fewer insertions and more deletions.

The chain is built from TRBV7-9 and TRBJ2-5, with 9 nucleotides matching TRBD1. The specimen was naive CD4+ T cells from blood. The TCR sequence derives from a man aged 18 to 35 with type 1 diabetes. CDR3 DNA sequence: TGTGCCAGCAGTCGAGGACAGGGGACACAAGAGACCCAGTACTTC. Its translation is CASSRGQGTQETQYF.